This T cell receptor beta chain emerged from a study of blood T cell repertoires in COVID-19 (dated by TCRdb to about 2020). Describing the broader study: Recovered participants in ImmuneRACE Cohort 3 were defined as having two consecutive negative NP/OP PCR tests, clearance from a healthcare professional, or resolution of symptoms. The collaborator samples originated in the United States, Italy and Spain and spanned the acute and convalescent phases of COVID-19. The prospective study material was composed of cDNA or gDNA derived from T cells, B-cell-depleted T cells, or PBMCs. Subjects who had been exposed to COVID-19, were actively infected with it, or had recovered from it provided the deeply sampled blood TCRbeta repertoires that made up the dataset. A freely available public database, intended as a resource for researchers studying the immune response to SARS-CoV-2, is where the repertoires were released. Samples came from the ongoing ImmuneRACE study (first 160 participants) plus 1,254 subjects from 6 global collaborators. Nearly every sample came with metadata listing a de-identified subject ID, COVID-19 status, age in years and sex. Where available, HLA class I and class II types were taken from metadata supplied by the sample provider and were not determined by assay-based typing.

With regard to this clone: The antigen this receptor binds is unknown. Per-base quality was not reported, and no clone a single base away is much larger than it.

Based on the germline V gene (reference sequence), the CDR1 and CDR2 sequences are LNHDA and SQIVND. Compared with germline, V lacks 6 bases and J lacks 5 bases; bases without a gene match: 6. The CDR3 starts with the cysteine, ends with the phenylalanine, and has 13 residues. The CDR3 DNA has 39 bases and is translated from base 1. Findings and caveats that apply to the study as a whole: The amount of clinical and demographic metadata varied by source and participant and was provided uncurated.

Participants in the prospective study were aged about 18 to 89 years, lived in over 20 United States geographic areas, and enrolled through a virtual design. Cohort assignment in the prospective study relied on participant-reported clinical history from a screening survey and a study questionnaire. Mobile phlebotomists in the prospective study collected whole blood, serum and a nasopharyngeal or oropharyngeal swab from every participant. Prospective study participants could optionally give additional blood draws and questionnaires over an approximately two-month period. Before DNA extraction, prospective study blood samples were shipped either frozen or at room temperature. TCRbeta CDR3 regions were amplified from genomic DNA using the immunoSEQ Assay, a bias-controlled multiplex PCR. The source study handled its data this way. Nucleated cell counts per sample were estimated from amplification of reference gene primers within the assay. To quantify the absolute abundance of each unique TCRbeta CDR3 rearrangement, sequence reads were collapsed and filtered. For each sample, productive Simpson clonality was calculated as the square root of Simpson's diversity index over productive rearrangements. Held by TCRdb, this immuneACCESS table contains in-frame sequences only and omits some clones. Under half of the omission traces to an unresolved V gene where checked; the cause of the rest is unknown. V, J and clone size are taken as reported in that table, and D and trimming were inferred from the DNA itself. The sample table lists over 200,000 clones, about nine tenths of them with a count of one. The ten largest clones take up approximately 3.1% of the sample.

Sequenced sample: PBMCs or T cells enriched from blood (not recorded which). This TCR derives from a woman between 45 and 60 years old in a cohort exposed to, infected with or recovered from COVID-19 (not recorded which). The chain joins TRBV19 to TRBJ1-1; 7 central nucleotides agree with TRBD1. The CDR3 region has the sequence CASSAGGTTEAFF. Here is the DNA: TGTGCCAGTAGCGCAGGGGGGACGACTGAAGCTTTCTTT.